The clone carrying this TCR beta chain was observed a few times. In the authors' methods: Nucleated cell counts were estimated from reference gene primer amplification. This table comes from immunoSEQ multiplex PCR, and its TCRdb copy is limited to in-frame clones, with some not included. The V and J calls and clone size come from that table; D and trimming were worked out from the DNA. The sample has some 74,000 clones; approximately 80% are singletons. These data belong to a study of blood T cell repertoires in COVID-19. Trimming pared 6 bases from V and 5 bases from J, leaving 10 bases between. CDR3 length equals 12 residues.

The clonotype comes from a woman aged 45-65 years with acute or convalescent COVID-19. The chain is built from TRBV12-3 or TRBV12-4 and TRBJ2-5, with D tentatively TRBD2 (6 bases). The specimen sequenced was peripheral blood. The CDR3, as DNA: TGTGCCAGCAGCTTCGCGGGGGAGACCCAGTACTTC. It is translated as CASSFAGETQYF.